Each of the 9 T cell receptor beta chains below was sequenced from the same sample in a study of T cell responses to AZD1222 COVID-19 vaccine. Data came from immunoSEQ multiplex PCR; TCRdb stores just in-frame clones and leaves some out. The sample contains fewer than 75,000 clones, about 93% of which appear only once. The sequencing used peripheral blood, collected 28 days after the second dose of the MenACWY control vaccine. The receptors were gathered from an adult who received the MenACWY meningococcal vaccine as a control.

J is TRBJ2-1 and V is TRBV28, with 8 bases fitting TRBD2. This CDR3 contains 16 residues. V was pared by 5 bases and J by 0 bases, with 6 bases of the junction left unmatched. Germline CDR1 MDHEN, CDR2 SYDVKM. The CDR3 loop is CASSPAGLVSYNEQFF. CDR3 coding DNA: TGTGCCAGCAGTCCAGCGGGACTAGTCTCCTACAATGAGCAGTTCTTC.

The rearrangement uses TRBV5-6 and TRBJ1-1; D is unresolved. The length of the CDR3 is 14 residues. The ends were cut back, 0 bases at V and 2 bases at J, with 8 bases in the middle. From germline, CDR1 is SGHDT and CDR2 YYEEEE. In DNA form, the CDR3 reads TGTGCCAGCAGCTTGGGCTCACTTAACACTGAAGCTTTCTTT. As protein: CASSLGSLNTEAFF.

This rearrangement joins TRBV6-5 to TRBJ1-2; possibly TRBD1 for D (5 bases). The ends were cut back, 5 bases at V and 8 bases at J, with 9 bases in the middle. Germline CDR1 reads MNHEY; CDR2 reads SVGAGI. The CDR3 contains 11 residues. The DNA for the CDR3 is TGTGCCAGCAGTACAGGCTCCGGCTACACCTTC. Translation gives CASSTGSGYTF.

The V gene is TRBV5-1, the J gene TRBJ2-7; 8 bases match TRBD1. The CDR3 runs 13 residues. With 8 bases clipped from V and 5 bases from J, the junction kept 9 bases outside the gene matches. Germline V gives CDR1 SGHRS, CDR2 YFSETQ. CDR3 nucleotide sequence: TGCGCCAGTTTTGACAGGGGTATCAACGAGCAGTACTTC. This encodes CASFDRGINEQYF.

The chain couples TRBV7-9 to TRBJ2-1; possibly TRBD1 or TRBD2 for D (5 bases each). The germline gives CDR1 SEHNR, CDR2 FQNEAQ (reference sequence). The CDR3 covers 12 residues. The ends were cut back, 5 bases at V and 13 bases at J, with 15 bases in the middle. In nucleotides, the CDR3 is TGTGCCAGCAGCGACGGTGGGGGACCCCAGTTCTTC. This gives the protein CASSDGGGPQFF.

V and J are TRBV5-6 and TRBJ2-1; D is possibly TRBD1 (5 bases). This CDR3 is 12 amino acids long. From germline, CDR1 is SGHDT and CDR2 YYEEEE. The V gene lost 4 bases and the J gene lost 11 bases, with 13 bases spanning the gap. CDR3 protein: CASSLTVGKQFF. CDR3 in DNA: TGTGCCAGCAGCCTGACAGTCGGTAAGCAGTTCTTC.

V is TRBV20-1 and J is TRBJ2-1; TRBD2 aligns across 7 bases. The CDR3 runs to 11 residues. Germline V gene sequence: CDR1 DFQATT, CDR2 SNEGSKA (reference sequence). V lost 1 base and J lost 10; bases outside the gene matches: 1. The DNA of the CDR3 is TGCAGTGCTAGAGGGGGAGGGGAGCAGTTCTTC. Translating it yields CSARGGGEQFF.

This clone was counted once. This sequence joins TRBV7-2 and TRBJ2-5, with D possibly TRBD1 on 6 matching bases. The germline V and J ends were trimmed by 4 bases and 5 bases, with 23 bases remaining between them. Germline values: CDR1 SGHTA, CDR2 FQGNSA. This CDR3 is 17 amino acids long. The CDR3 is CASSSHPPDSLGETQYF. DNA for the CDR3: TGTGCCAGCAGCTCACACCCTCCGGACAGCTTAGGGGAGACCCAGTACTTC.

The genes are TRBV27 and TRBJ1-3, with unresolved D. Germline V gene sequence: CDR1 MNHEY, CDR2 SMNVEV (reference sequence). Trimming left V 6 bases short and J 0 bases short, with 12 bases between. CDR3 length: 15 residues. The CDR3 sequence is CASSPFSASGNTIYF. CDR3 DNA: TGTGCCAGCAGCCCCTTTAGCGCCTCTGGAAACACCATATATTTT.